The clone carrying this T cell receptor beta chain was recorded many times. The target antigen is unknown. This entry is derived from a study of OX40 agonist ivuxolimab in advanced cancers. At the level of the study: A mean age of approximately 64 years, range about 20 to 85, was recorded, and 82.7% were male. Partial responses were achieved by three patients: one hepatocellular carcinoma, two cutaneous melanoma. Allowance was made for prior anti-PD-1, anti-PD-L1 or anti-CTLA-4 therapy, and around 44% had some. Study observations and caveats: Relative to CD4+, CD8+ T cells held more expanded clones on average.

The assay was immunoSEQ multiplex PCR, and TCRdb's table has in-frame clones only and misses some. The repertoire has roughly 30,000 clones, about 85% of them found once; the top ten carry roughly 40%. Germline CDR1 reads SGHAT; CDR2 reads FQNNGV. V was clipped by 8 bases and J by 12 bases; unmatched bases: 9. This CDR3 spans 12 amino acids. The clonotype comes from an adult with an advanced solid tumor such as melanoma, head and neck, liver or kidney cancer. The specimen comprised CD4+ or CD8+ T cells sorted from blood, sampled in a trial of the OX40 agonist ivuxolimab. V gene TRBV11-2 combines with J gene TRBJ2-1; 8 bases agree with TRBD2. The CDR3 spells CASAAAGAWQFF. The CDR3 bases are TGTGCCAGCGCGGCAGCGGGAGCCTGGCAGTTCTTC.